Sequencing of this T cell receptor (beta chain) was carried out in a study of cytomegalovirus exposure and HLA in healthy donors (TCRdb year 2017). Regarding the research as a whole: In an earlier analysis of under 750 of the donors, around 300 Gb of sequence data and 120 million or so unique TCR beta sequences from approximately 180 million T cells were reported. The T cell repertoires of some 700 subjects were profiled by immunosequencing and related to cytomegalovirus serostatus. To predict cytomegalovirus infection status, the study brought together high-throughput TCR immunosequencing, statistical association of individual TCRs with disease status, and machine learning. HLA typing covered class I and class II loci at four-digit resolution. Rather than drawing on any new phenotypic data, the later analysis identified candidate immune exposures from TCR beta sequences and the way those sequences occurred across donors. A later genetic analysis took genome-wide SNP genotypes for about three fifths of the 666 donors and used that subset as a discovery cohort. Typing coverage differed by locus: A, B, C, DRB1 and DQB1 were typed in roughly 620-630 donors, DQA1 in 500 to 550, DPA1 in approximately 610, and DPB1 in around 440. In an earlier analysis of more than 550 of the donors, high-throughput TCR beta sequencing was used to judge whether each TCR beta V gene segment behaved as functional or pseudogenic. Because of strong linkage in the cohort, a few DR-DQ haplotypes were treated as single units for association and clustering. Alongside the repertoire data, information on donor age, sex, ethnicity and CMV serostatus was compiled. Of the roughly 400 genotyped donors, about 80% fell in the genetic ancestry cluster associated with self-reported Caucasian donors. Among about 410 genotyped donors of the cohort, an average of approximately 220,000 unique TCR beta nucleotide sequences was sequenced per donor, of which 15% to 20% were non-productive. An early release covering roughly 600 HLA-typed donors comprised around 300 gigabases of sequencing data and 65 million to 100 million unique TCR sequences. The study aimed to test whether cataloging public T cell receptors could reveal signatures of past pathogen exposure. In a later analysis, previously published TCR beta repertoires from hundreds of donors were re-analyzed and high-resolution HLA genotyping was added so that TCR occurrence patterns could be studied. A separate validation cohort of approximately 120 different subjects was used in addition to the roughly 700-subject first cohort. All discovery cohort repertoires had been generated using a single sequencing platform.

Receptors were amplified or captured by the immunoSEQ multiplex PCR assay. A mixture of 60 forward primers for TCR Vbeta segments and 13 reverse primers for TCR Jbeta segments was used in the multiplex PCR. The CDR3 region of rearranged TCR beta genes was amplified from genomic DNA with a multiplex PCR assay. The amplified TCR beta libraries were sequenced on the Illumina HiSeq System as 87-base-pair reads. Regarding the original processing steps: In a later analysis, tens of millions of unique TCR beta chains were counted across the approximately 620 repertoires, and roughly 10 million of these chains were shared by at least two donors. Raw reads were error-corrected and collapsed into unique sequences by a nearest-neighbor algorithm in which closely related sequences were merged to remove PCR and sequencing errors. To assign V, D and J gene segments, CDR3 sequences were aligned to IMGT reference sequences. Each retained sequence needed at least a six-nucleotide match to both a V gene segment and a J gene segment. A rearrangement was called productive if the CDR3 had no stop codons and remained in frame with V and J, and every other rearrangement was called non-productive. CDR3 was defined by IMGT convention, running from the second conserved V-encoded cysteine to the conserved J-encoded phenylalanine. The earlier analysis of a few hundred of the donors excluded any sequence lacking an unambiguous match to a single V gene segment. An earlier analysis of a few hundred of the donors called V segments functional above 56.7% productive rearrangements and segregating when the between-donor standard deviation exceeded 5%. A statistical classification framework was built for diagnosing cytomegalovirus status from the catalog of TCR beta chain sequences. In a later analysis, TCR nucleotide sequences were compared against IMGT/GENE-DB human TR gene sequences so that V and J genes could be assigned. A later analysis assigned CDR3 sequences and most-parsimonious VDJ recombination scenarios with the TCRdist pipeline. In a later analysis, each TCR beta chain was defined by its CDR3 amino acid sequence together with its V-gene family, and reads lacking a unique V-gene family were excluded. A later analysis removed several hundred highly shared, low-generation-probability nucleotide sequences to deal with suspected cross-contamination and a sequencing artifact. A later analysis calculated a clonal expansion index for each public chain from normalized within-repertoire ranks of inferred template counts. In a later analysis, generation probabilities were computed with a VDJ recombination model fitted to out-of-frame rearrangements, and the resulting probabilities were checked against IGoR. A later analysis scored TCR-TCR, TCR-HLA and TCR-CMV co-occurrence with hypergeometric tests, applying a repertoire-size bias correction to TCR pairs. To estimate false discovery rates, a later analysis permuted the HLA or CMV assignments 20 times. In a later analysis, co-occurring TCRs were grouped with DBSCAN, and TCRdist sequence similarity was added when clustering was performed within HLA-allele-positive subsets. Repertoires with fewer than 30,000 or more than 120,000 public chains were left out of co-occurrence clustering, as were five repertoires with anomalous nucleotide sharing. Held by TCRdb, this immuneACCESS table contains in-frame sequences only and omits some clones. Under half of the omission traces to an unresolved V gene where checked; the cause of the rest is unknown. V and J calls and clone size follow that table, whereas D and trimming were derived from the DNA. For this sample the table gives 160,000 or so clones, of which around 80% were detected only once. The ten biggest clones cover about 1.5% of the sample.

Concerning this clone: What antigen it recognizes has not been identified. No base qualities exist here, and no much larger clone lies one base off it.

Trimming removed 3 bases from V and 1 base from J; the gene matches leave 9 bases unexplained. Inclusive of the bounding cysteine and phenylalanine, the CDR3 is 17 residues long. The only DNA kept is the CDR3, 51 bases in frame from the first base. CDR1 and CDR2 were assigned from the germline V gene as SGHTA and FQGNSA. What the work shows at the level of the full study, not this receptor alone: A cluster of highly shared sequence variants was judged likely to be a technical artifact of the sequencing pipeline. Correlated functional status among segregating V segments might be attributable to linkage disequilibrium, but an unknown experimental factor could not be ruled out. Because counts were too low, 15 to 20 rarely observed V segments, including chromosome 9 orphons, were excluded from the earlier analysis of about 500 of the donors. A later analysis associated 15,000 to 20,000 TCR beta sequences with specific HLA alleles at a false discovery rate of 0.05. Compared with the approximately 670-donor mean, donors in an Asian-associated ancestry cluster had fewer N-insertions in productive TCRs, according to a later genetic analysis. Because the 87-base-pair reads could not distinguish some IMGT-functional V segments, including TRBV6-2 and TRBV6-3, those segments were excluded. Assigning TCR associations to individual alleles was difficult when HLA alleles, especially DR and DQ, strongly co-occurred. Roughly uniform sequencing depth across donors was assumed in presence/absence analyses, although this assumption may not hold. A later analysis found that TCR association rates varied across HLA loci, with DRB1 alleles showing the most associated TCRs and HLA-C alleles the fewest. According to the authors, the approach could potentially be generalized to other disease states and immunological phenotypes. In an earlier analysis of 587 of the donors, most TCR beta V segments appeared in productive rearrangements about 90% or about 30% of the time, broadly matching IMGT annotations. In a later genetic analysis, a missense DCLRE1C variant was associated with V-gene and J-gene trimming of TCR beta chains, and the association was replicated in an independent cohort. Compared with equally common non-associated chains, HLA-associated TCR beta chains in a later analysis were more clonally expanded and had lower generation probabilities. The cohort was sequenced for TCR beta chains only, and without alpha or paired-chain data the features that could be detected were limited. A later analysis found that most CMV-associated TCR beta chains appeared HLA-restricted, with HLA associations seemingly driven largely by CMV exposure. Several of the top co-occurrence clusters appeared to be linked to parvovirus B19, influenza, CMV and Epstein-Barr virus, according to a later analysis. The classifier was reported to diagnose cytomegalovirus status with high specificity and sensitivity in both the original and validation cohorts. The study listed 164 TCR beta chains as associated with cytomegalovirus. A few of the identified cytomegalovirus-associated TCR beta chains were confirmed in vitro to be specific for cytomegalovirus antigens. Across donors, most TCR sequences were observed very rarely, whereas some public TCRs were present in many individuals. Immune exposure information for the cohort was limited to CMV serostatus. A further reported finding was that TCR beta sequences accurately predicted the HLA-A and HLA-B alleles for most subjects in the first cohort. Because HLA typing was unavailable for some donors at each locus, only the typed subset was used in association tests.

In total, 630 or so healthy bone marrow donors made up the cohort. At the time of sampling, every cohort member was nominally healthy, though immune exposures that went unrecorded were likely present. The donor was CMV seronegative and was included in the group of hundreds of seronegative cohort members. Each donor provided a peripheral blood sample, and peripheral blood mononuclear cells were used for TCR beta sequencing. Genomic DNA extraction from the blood cell samples was performed with the Qiagen DNeasy Blood Extraction Kit. Here the chain combines TRBV7-2 and TRBJ2-5; 9 bases in the middle match TRBD2. Sequencing was carried out using PBMCs. The TCR sequence derives from a male donor in good health and CMV-seronegative. The nucleotides are TGTGCCAGCAGCTTTGCTGGGCGGCGGGGGGGCCAAGAGACCCAGTACTTC. Its protein reads: CASSFAGRRGGQETQYF.